This T cell receptor (beta chain) emerged from a study of T cell responses to AZD1222 COVID-19 vaccine. Study findings and constraints: Possibly, clonal diversity was underestimated; donors were largely white British and included more females. CD4 TCRs linked to vaccination spanned spike, dominating at 160-218 and 743-854. It was only after the peak T cell response that any repertoires were sampled. Seropositive status at baseline applied to only five or six AZD1222 recipients.

Per germline, CDR1 SGHVS and CDR2 FNYEAQ. There are 17 residues in the CDR3. After removal of 5 bases from V and 10 bases from J, the junction contained 10 bases not matched to a gene. Libraries were prepared by immunoSEQ multiplex PCR; TCRdb keeps only in-frame clonotypes and omits some of them. The sample holds fewer than 110,000 clones, roughly 85% seen once. Points on this clone: Its antigen is as yet unknown.

Sequencing was performed on peripheral blood, taken 28 days after the second AZD1222 dose. J is TRBJ2-2 and V is TRBV7-6; 16 bases are shared with TRBD2. The sequence derives from an adult who received the AZD1222 COVID-19 vaccine. CDR3: CASSPRGLAGGHQELFF. Here the CDR3 DNA reads TGTGCCAGCAGCCCCAGGGGACTAGCGGGGGGGCATCAGGAGCTGTTTTTT.